Below, 29 T cell receptor beta chains from the same sample are listed, as sequenced in a study of blood T cell repertoires in COVID-19. Profiling relied on immunoSEQ multiplex PCR, and the TCRdb table lists in-frame clones only, not all of them. The table lists tens of thousands of clones, 75% to 90% of them singletons. Sequences were obtained from peripheral blood. These receptors were collected from a woman older than 75 with active or convalescent COVID-19.

Turning to this clone: Other nucleotide sequences from this sample produce the same CDR3. The J gene is TRBJ2-3, the V gene TRBV7-3, with 9 positions matching TRBD2. V was pared by 5 bases and J by 6 bases, with 6 bases of the junction left unmatched. Germline V gene lookup returns CDR1 SGHTA and CDR2 FQGTGA. The CDR3 covers 14 residues. CDR3 sequence (DNA): TGTGCCAGCAGCCCGGGACTAGCAGCTGATACGCAGTATTTT. Amino acid sequence: CASSPGLAADTQYF.

The chain carries TRBV5-1 and TRBJ2-5; TRBD2 might be the D (7 bases). CDR3 length: 16 residues. Trimming pared 1 base from V and 3 bases from J, leaving 16 bases between. Germline CDR1 is SGHRS and CDR2 is YFSETQ. The CDR3 here is CASSLRGGGLEETQYF. The DNA of the CDR3 is TGCGCCAGCAGCTTGAGAGGCGGGGGCCTTGAAGAGACCCAGTACTTC.

J is TRBJ1-2 and V is TRBV7-2; TRBD1 matches 8 bases. With V trimmed by 5 bases and J by 6 bases, 11 bases remained unmatched. CDR3 length: 15 amino acids. CDR1 SGHTA and CDR2 FQGNSA come from the germline V gene. The CDR3 protein is CASSLSGTGGDGYTF. The CDR3 region has the DNA TGTGCCAGCAGCCTCTCAGGCACAGGGGGGGATGGCTACACCTTC.

This clone was found a few times. In DNA, the CDR3 is TGTGCCAGTAGTATAGGAGGAACCGGGGCTAATGAAAAACTGTTTTTT. This codes for CASSIGGTGANEKLFF. The V and J genes are TRBV19 and TRBJ1-4; D remains ambiguous. CDR1 LNHDA and CDR2 SQIVND come from the germline V gene (reference sequence). The CDR3 contains 16 residues. Trimming took 1 base from V and 3 from J, leaving 12 bases between them.

The chain couples TRBV5-1 to TRBJ2-3; D ambiguous. The CDR3 spans 15 residues. Germline values: CDR1 SGHRS, CDR2 YFSETQ. The V end was cut by 0 bases, the J end by 0 bases, with 8 bases between. Here the CDR3 reads CASSLAGASTDTQYF. The DNA for the CDR3 is TGCGCCAGCAGCTTGGCCGGTGCGAGCACAGATACGCAGTATTTT.

The chain has TRBV5-1 and TRBJ2-7; 9 bases fit TRBD2. After removal of 4 bases from V and 2 bases from J, the junction contained 7 bases not matched to a gene. The CDR3 is made up of 15 amino acids. Germline lookup yields CDR1 SGHRS and CDR2 YFSETQ. The CDR3 sequence is CASSATSGRTYEQYF. The DNA of the CDR3 is TGCGCCAGCAGCGCAACTAGCGGGCGAACCTACGAGCAGTACTTC.

The chain employs TRBV20-1 and TRBJ1-2; TRBD1 is a possible D gene (6 bases). CDR1 DFQATT and CDR2 SNEGSKA come from the germline V gene (reference sequence). V was clipped by 3 bases and J by 6 bases, with 14 bases between them. This CDR3 contains 13 residues. The CDR3 is CSASRGIRDGYTF. The CDR3 region has the DNA TGCAGTGCTAGTAGGGGGATTCGGGATGGCTACACCTTC.

Concerning this clone: The same CDR3 also results from other DNA sequences found in this sample. The chain recombines TRBV19 with TRBJ1-2; 8 nucleotides line up with TRBD1. V was pared by 3 bases and J by 5 bases, with 2 bases of the junction left unmatched. The CDR3 consists of 13 residues. CDR1 and CDR2 (germline): LNHDA, SQIVND (reference sequence). This CDR3 is CASSIGQGYGYTF. As DNA, the CDR3 is TGTGCCAGTAGTATTGGACAGGGATATGGCTACACCTTC.

J is TRBJ1-2 and V is TRBV3-1 (or the pseudogene TRBV3-2); D not certain. The CDR3 is 16 amino acids. Germline V CDR1 and CDR2: LGHDT, YNNKEL (reference sequence). V lost 0 bases and J 4 bases, leaving 15 bases between the germline ends. The CDR3 DNA reads TGTGCCAGCAGCCAAGAACCGATGCGGCCAACCTATGGCTACACCTTC. Translated, it gives CASSQEPMRPTYGYTF.

This clone was counted only a few times. The V and J genes are TRBV19 and TRBJ1-4, with D unclear. The CDR3 is 12 amino acids. The germline gives CDR1 LNHDA, CDR2 SQIVND (reference sequence). Trimming removed 2 bases at V and 8 bases at J, with 6 bases between. CDR3 region: CASSIYGEKLFF. The CDR3 DNA reads TGTGCCAGTAGTATATACGGGGAAAAACTGTTTTTT. The whole variable domain, remainder taken from reference TRBV19 and TRBJ1-4, is DGGITQSPKYLFRKEGQNVTLSCEQNLNHDAMYWYRQDPGQGLRLIYYSQIVNDFQKGDIAEGYSVSREKKESFPLTVTSAQKNPTAFYLCASSIYGEKLFFGSGTQLSVL.

This clone has more than one count but fewer than ten. The chain combines TRBV2 with TRBJ2-1, with 10 bases that match TRBD2. After removal of 4 bases from V and 4 bases from J, the junction contained 16 bases not matched to a gene. CDR1 is SNHLY, CDR2 FYNNEI, per germline. This CDR3 region has 19 residues. CDR3 sequence reads: CASSGGLAARNQVYNEQFF. The CDR3 nucleotides are TGTGCCAGCAGTGGAGGACTAGCGGCCCGTAACCAAGTTTACAATGAGCAGTTCTTC.

V is TRBV15 and J is TRBJ2-1; 11 positions match TRBD1. The CDR3 runs to 16 residues. With V trimmed by 3 bases and J by 2 bases, 3 bases remained unmatched. From germline, CDR1 is LNHNV and CDR2 YYDKDF (reference sequence). In DNA form, the CDR3 reads TGTGCCACCAGCAGGGAGGGACAGGGGGCCTACAATGAGCAGTTCTTC. Translated, it gives CATSREGQGAYNEQFF.

This chain links TRBV25-1 with TRBJ2-5, with D unresolved. This CDR3 has 13 amino acids. Trimming left V 0 bases short and J 5 bases short, with 7 bases between. In germline, CDR1 is MGHDK, CDR2 SYGVNS. The CDR3 DNA sequence: TGTGCCAGCAGTGAATACTTCAGGGAGACCCAGTACTTC. Protein: CASSEYFRETQYF.

The chain has TRBV30 and TRBJ1-2, with a possible D match to TRBD1 (5 bases). CDR1 is GTSNPN and CDR2 is SVGIG in the germline V gene (reference sequence). The V end was cut by 4 bases, the J end by 4 bases, with 13 bases between. This CDR3 region has 13 residues. The CDR3 here is CAWTPGLGYGYTF. The DNA for the CDR3 is TGTGCCTGGACCCCAGGGCTTGGCTATGGCTACACCTTC.

In this sample, this clone turned up a few times. The V and J genes are TRBV11-1 and TRBJ2-5; TRBD1 might be the D (6 bases). From germline, CDR1 is SGHAT and CDR2 FQDESV (reference sequence). V lost 2 bases and J 5 bases, leaving 15 bases between the germline ends. This CDR3 spans 15 amino acids. The CDR3 spells CASSLRLGGVETQYF. CDR3 coding DNA: TGTGCCAGCAGCTTAAGATTAGGGGGTGTGGAGACCCAGTACTTC.

This sequence joins TRBV7-9 and TRBJ2-7; D not resolved. CDR1 and CDR2 from the germline V gene are SEHNR and FQNEAQ (reference sequence). Between the trimmed V and J ends, which lost 2 bases and 0 bases, there was a span of 8 bases. This CDR3 spans 14 amino acids. The CDR3: CASSLSSSSYEQYF. For the CDR3, the DNA is TGTGCCAGCAGCTTATCCTCGAGCTCCTACGAGCAGTACTTC. The full variable domain, completed using reference TRBV7-9 and TRBJ2-7, is DTGVSQNPRHKITKRGQNVTFRCDPISEHNRLYWYRQTLGQGPEFLTYFQNEAQLEKSRLLSDRFSAERPKGSFSTLEIQRTEQGDSAMYLCASSLSSSSYEQYFGPGTRLTVT.

The chain carries TRBV6-5 and TRBJ1-1; D is unclear. This CDR3 has 13 residues. Germline V gene sequence: CDR1 MNHEY, CDR2 SVGAGI. V lost 6 bases and J lost 3, with 11 bases in between. The CDR3 coding sequence is TGTGCCAGCAGCCCCCAGTTCGACACTGAAGCTTTCTTT. Protein sequence: CASSPQFDTEAFF.

The chain carries TRBV6-5 and TRBJ1-4, with 9 nucleotides matching TRBD1. CDR1 and CDR2 (germline): MNHEY, SVGAGI. CDR3 length: 15 residues. V shed 6 bases and J 5 bases; nucleotides not matched to a gene: 7. The CDR3 is CASSDPGTGNEKLFF. In DNA form, the CDR3 reads TGTGCCAGCAGCGATCCCGGGACAGGGAATGAAAAACTGTTTTTT.

This clone was counted a single time. The V call is TRBV9, the J call TRBJ2-7; D perhaps matches TRBD1 (5 bases). Germline V CDR1 and CDR2: SGDLS, YYNGEE. The ends were cut back, 3 bases at V and 5 bases at J, with 15 bases in the middle. There are 14 residues in the CDR3. CDR3 residues: CASSGQGSPHEQYF. The CDR3 DNA follows: TGTGCCAGCAGCGGCCAGGGTTCCCCACACGAGCAGTACTTC.

This chain uses TRBV30 with TRBJ2-1; 10 bases line up with TRBD2. The CDR3 covers 15 residues. Germline values: CDR1 GTSNPN, CDR2 SVGIG (reference sequence). The V segment lost 0 bases and the J segment 6 bases; nucleotides outside the gene matches: 5. The CDR3 region is CAWSVGLAGVNEQFF. The CDR3 DNA reads TGTGCCTGGAGTGTTGGTCTAGCGGGAGTCAATGAGCAGTTCTTC.

The V gene is TRBV7-2, the J gene TRBJ2-1; D is perhaps TRBD2 (5 bases). The germline CDR1 and CDR2 sequences are SGHTA and FQGNSA. Deletions cut 1 base from V and 4 bases from J, with 17 bases between. CDR3 length equals 17 residues. The CDR3 protein is CASSLGMSRGLYNEQFF. The CDR3 DNA is TGTGCCAGCAGCTTAGGTATGTCACGGGGATTATACAATGAGCAGTTCTTC.

This sequence joins TRBV28 and TRBJ2-2; 7 nucleotides line up with TRBD2. Germline V lookup: CDR1 MDHEN, CDR2 SYDVKM. This CDR3 comprises 19 residues. V trimming: 6 bases; J trimming: 4 bases; junction bases outside the gene matches: 20. The chain's CDR3 is CASSPGAPQGGPGTGELFF. CDR3 DNA: TGTGCCAGCAGCCCTGGGGCCCCTCAGGGAGGGCCGGGCACCGGGGAGCTGTTTTTT.

In its sample, this clone was seen a few times. V is TRBV4-1 and J is TRBJ2-5; D call uncertain. V lost 0 bases to trimming and J lost 1 base, with 12 bases between them. Germline V lookup: CDR1 MGHRA, CDR2 YSYEKL. There are 16 residues in the CDR3. CDR3 residues: CASSQDLWRLQETQYF. For the CDR3, the DNA is TGCGCCAGCAGCCAAGACTTGTGGAGACTCCAAGAGACCCAGTACTTC.

The chain employs TRBV2 and TRBJ1-1; weak D call: TRBD1 (6 bases). V dropped 10 bases and J dropped 0 bases, with 18 bases sitting between them. This CDR3 comprises 15 residues. Germline lookup yields CDR1 SNHLY and CDR2 FYNNEI. The CDR3 reads CATLQGRGMNTEAFF. The CDR3 DNA is TGTGCCACCCTACAGGGAAGGGGCATGAACACTGAAGCTTTCTTT.

This sequence joins TRBV7-6 and TRBJ1-4; no firm D call. V lost 2 bases and J lost 4, with 8 bases in between. The CDR3 is 14 amino acids. The V gene's germline CDR1 is SGHVS and CDR2 FNYEAQ. The CDR3 here is CASSLRGLNEKLFF. CDR3 coding DNA: TGTGCCAGCAGCTTACGCGGACTTAATGAAAAACTGTTTTTT.

This clone was counted between two and nine times. The rearrangement links TRBV5-4 to TRBJ1-2; D gene ambiguous. This CDR3 region has 12 residues. Germline V gives CDR1 SGHNT, CDR2 YYREEE (reference sequence). V was shortened by 0 bases and J by 6 bases, with 6 bases between the two germline ends. The CDR3 nucleotides read TGTGCCAGCAGCTTGGACAGTAATGGCTACACCTTC. Protein sequence: CASSLDSNGYTF.

The chain joins TRBV2 to TRBJ2-3, with TRBD1 matching 7 bases. Unmatched junction bases numbered 5, after V lost 7 bases and J lost 4 bases. The germline gives CDR1 SNHLY, CDR2 FYNNEI. The CDR3 has 13 residues. DNA for the CDR3: TGTGCCAGCAAGGATCAGGGGGCAGATACGCAGTATTTT. Residues: CASKDQGADTQYF.

The V and J genes are TRBV7-2 and TRBJ2-7; no firm D call. This CDR3 is 13 amino acids long. Trimming took 2 bases from V and 0 from J, leaving 5 bases between them. Germline lookup yields CDR1 SGHTA and CDR2 FQGNSA. The CDR3 reads CASSLPGSYEQYF. The CDR3 bases are TGTGCCAGCAGCTTACCGGGCTCCTACGAGCAGTACTTC. The variable domain in full, completed from reference TRBV7-2 and TRBJ2-7, reads GAGVSQSPSNKVTEKGKDVELRCDPISGHTALYWYRQSLGQGLEFLIYFQGNSAPDKSGLPSDRFSAERTGGSVSTLTIQRTQQEDSAVYLCASSLPGSYEQYFGPGTRLTVT.

This clone was recorded once. The V gene is TRBV5-4, the J gene TRBJ1-6; D perhaps matches TRBD1 (6 bases). The CDR3 runs 15 residues. Germline V gives CDR1 SGHNT, CDR2 YYREEE (reference sequence). With 1 base removed from V and 2 bases from J, the gap between germline ends came to 7 bases. The CDR3 nucleotides read TGTGCCAGCAGCTTGACAGGGACCTATAATTCACCCCTCCACTTT. This gives the protein CASSLTGTYNSPLHF.